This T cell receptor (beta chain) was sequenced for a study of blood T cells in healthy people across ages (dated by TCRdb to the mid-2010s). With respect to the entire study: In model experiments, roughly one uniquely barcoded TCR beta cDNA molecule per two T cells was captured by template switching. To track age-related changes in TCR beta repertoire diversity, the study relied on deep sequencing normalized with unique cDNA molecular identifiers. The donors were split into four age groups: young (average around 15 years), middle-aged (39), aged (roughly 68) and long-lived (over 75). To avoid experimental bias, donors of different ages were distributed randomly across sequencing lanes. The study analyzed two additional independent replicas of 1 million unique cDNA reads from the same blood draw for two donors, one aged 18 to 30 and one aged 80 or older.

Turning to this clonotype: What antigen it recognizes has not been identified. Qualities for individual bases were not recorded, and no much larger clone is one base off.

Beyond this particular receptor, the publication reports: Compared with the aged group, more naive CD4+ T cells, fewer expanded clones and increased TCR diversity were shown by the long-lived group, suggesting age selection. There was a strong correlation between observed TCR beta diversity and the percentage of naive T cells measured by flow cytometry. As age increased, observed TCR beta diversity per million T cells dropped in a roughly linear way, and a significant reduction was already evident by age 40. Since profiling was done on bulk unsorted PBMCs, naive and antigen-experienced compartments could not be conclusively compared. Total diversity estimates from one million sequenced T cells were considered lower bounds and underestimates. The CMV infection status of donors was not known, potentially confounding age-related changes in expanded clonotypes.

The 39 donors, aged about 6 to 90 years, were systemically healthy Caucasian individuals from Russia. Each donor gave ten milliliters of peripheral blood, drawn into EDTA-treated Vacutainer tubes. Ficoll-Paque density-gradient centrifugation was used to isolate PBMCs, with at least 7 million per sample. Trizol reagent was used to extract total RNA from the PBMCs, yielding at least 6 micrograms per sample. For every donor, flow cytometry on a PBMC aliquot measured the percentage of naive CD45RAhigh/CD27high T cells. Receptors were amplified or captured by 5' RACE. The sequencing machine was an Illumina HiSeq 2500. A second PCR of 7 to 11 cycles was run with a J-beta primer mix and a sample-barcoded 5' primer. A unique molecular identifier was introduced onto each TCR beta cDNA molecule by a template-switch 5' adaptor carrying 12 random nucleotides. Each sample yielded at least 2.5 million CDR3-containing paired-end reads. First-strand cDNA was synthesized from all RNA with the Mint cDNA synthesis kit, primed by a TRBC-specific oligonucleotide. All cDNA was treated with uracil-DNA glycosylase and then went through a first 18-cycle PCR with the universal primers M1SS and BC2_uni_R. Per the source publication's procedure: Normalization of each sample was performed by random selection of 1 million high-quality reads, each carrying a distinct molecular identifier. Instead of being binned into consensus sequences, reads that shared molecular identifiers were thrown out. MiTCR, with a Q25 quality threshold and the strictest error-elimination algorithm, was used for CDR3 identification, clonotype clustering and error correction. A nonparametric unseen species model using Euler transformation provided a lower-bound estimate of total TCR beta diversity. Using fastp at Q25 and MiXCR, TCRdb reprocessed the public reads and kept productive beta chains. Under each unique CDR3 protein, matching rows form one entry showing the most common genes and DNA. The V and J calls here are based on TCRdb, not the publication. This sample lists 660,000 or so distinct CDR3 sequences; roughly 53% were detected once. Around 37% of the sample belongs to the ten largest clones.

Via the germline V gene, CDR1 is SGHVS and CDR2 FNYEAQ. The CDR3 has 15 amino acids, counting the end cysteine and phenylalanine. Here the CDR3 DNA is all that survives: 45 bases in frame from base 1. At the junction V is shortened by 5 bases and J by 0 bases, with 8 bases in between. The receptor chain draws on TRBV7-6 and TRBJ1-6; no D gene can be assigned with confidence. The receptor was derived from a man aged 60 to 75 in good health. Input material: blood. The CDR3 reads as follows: CASSQESSYNSPLHF. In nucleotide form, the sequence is TGTGCCAGCAGCCAGGAGAGCTCCTATAATTCACCCCTCCACTTT.